The 15 T cell receptor beta chains given below trace back to one sample, sequenced in a study of blood T cell repertoires in COVID-19. Measured with immunoSEQ multiplex PCR; TCRdb has only the in-frame clones, and not every one. The sample has approximately 240,000 clones; roughly four fifths are singletons. Sample: peripheral blood. Receptors were obtained from a man aged 45 to 65 with acute or convalescent COVID-19.

The chain employs TRBV4-1 and TRBJ1-6; 8 bases are a match to TRBD1. In germline, CDR1 is MGHRA, CDR2 YSYEKL. The junction had 11 bases not matched to a gene; V was cut back by 2 bases and J by 8 bases. The CDR3 has 17 amino acids. The CDR3 DNA is TGCGCCAGCAGCCAATTAAGACGGACAGGGTATGATTCACCCCTCCACTTT. It yields the protein CASSQLRRTGYDSPLHF.

The chain uses TRBV6-5 and TRBJ2-3; D is uncertain. The germline CDR1 and CDR2 sequences are MNHEY and SVGAGI. Trimming removed 4 bases from V and 3 bases from J, with 14 bases in between. The CDR3 is 15 amino acids. The CDR3 DNA is TGTGCCAGCAGTTCCCCCAGTGGGCCTACAGATACGCAGTATTTT. Translated: CASSSPSGPTDTQYF.

The chain has TRBV7-9 and TRBJ2-7, with 14 bases that match TRBD2. CDR1 is SEHNR, CDR2 FQNEAQ, per germline (reference sequence). CDR3 length: 14 residues. The ends lost 3 bases at V and 6 bases at J; junction bases unmatched: 1. For the CDR3, the DNA is TGTGCCAGCAGCTTGGGACTAGCGGGGGCCGAGCAGTACTTC. It specifies CASSLGLAGAEQYF.

The genes are TRBV7-9 and TRBJ1-1; 7 nucleotides line up with TRBD1. V was pared by 5 bases and J by 5 bases, with 11 bases of the junction left unmatched. The CDR3 is made up of 15 amino acids. Looked up from germline, CDR1 is SEHNR and CDR2 is FQNEAQ (reference sequence). CDR3 sequence reads: CASSPLTGSVTEAFF. Here the CDR3 DNA reads TGTGCCAGCAGCCCCCTGACAGGGTCGGTGACTGAAGCTTTCTTT.

J is TRBJ2-7 and V is TRBV27, with a tentative D call TRBD2 (5 bases). This CDR3 has 16 amino acids. CDR1 is MNHEY, CDR2 SMNVEV, per germline (reference sequence). The V and J ends lost 6 bases and 2 bases respectively, with 20 bases between them. CDR3 nucleotides: TGTGCCAGCAGCTTTACCTCTGCTCCCGGGACCTACGAGCAGTACTTC. Translated, it gives CASSFTSAPGTYEQYF.

This chain joins TRBV5-4 and TRBJ2-2; 9 bases agree with TRBD1. The CDR3 is made up of 14 amino acids. The germline CDR1 and CDR2 sequences are SGHNT and YYREEE (reference sequence). With V trimmed by 5 bases and J by 3 bases, 2 bases remained unmatched. The CDR3, as DNA: TGTGCCAGCAGATGGGACAGGGACACCGGGGAGCTGTTTTTT. Translation: CASRWDRDTGELFF.

The chain is built from TRBV7-2 and TRBJ1-4, with a weak D call TRBD1 (5 bases). The V end lost 1 base, the J end lost 8 bases, and 17 bases lay between the germline ends. The CDR3 contains 16 residues. Germline loops: CDR1 SGHTA, CDR2 FQGNSA. The CDR3 spells CASSLGVVGLREKLFF. The CDR3 DNA reads as TGTGCCAGCAGCTTAGGGGTGGTGGGGCTGAGGGAAAAACTGTTTTTT.

This chain uses TRBV7-9 with TRBJ2-2; D is unresolved. Deletions cut 5 bases from V and 5 bases from J, with 9 bases between. CDR1 SEHNR and CDR2 FQNEAQ come from the germline V gene (reference sequence). The CDR3 is made up of 13 amino acids. The CDR3 DNA follows: TGTGCCAGCAGCCCCCTAGTAACCGGGGAGCTGTTTTTT. It encodes CASSPLVTGELFF.

V and J are TRBV7-3 and TRBJ2-7, with 8 bases identical to TRBD2. CDR1 is SGHTA, CDR2 FQGTGA, per germline. The ends lost 5 bases at V and 7 bases at J; junction bases unmatched: 7. The CDR3 consists of 13 residues. CDR3 protein: CASSLQREREQYF. The CDR3 DNA reads as TGTGCCAGCAGCCTACAGCGGGAGAGGGAGCAGTACTTC. The full variable domain, in which reference TRBV7-3 and TRBJ2-7 provide the parts outside the CDR3, is GAGVSQTPSNKVTEKGKYVELRCDPISGHTALYWYRQSLGQGPEFLIYFQGTGAADDSGLPNDRFFAVRPEGSVSTLKIQRTERGDSAVYLCASSLQREREQYFGPGTRLTVT.

This rearrangement joins TRBV6-5 to TRBJ1-2, with 7 bases matching TRBD1. Germline V gene lookup returns CDR1 MNHEY and CDR2 SVGAGI. The CDR3 sequence is 14 residues long. After removal of 4 bases from V and 3 bases from J, the junction contained 5 bases not matched to a gene. CDR3 nucleotide sequence: TGTGCCAGCAGTTCCCGGGACAGAGACTATGGCTACACCTTC. Its translation: CASSSRDRDYGYTF.

The V gene is TRBV4-2, the J gene TRBJ2-7; TRBD1 matches at 9 bases. CDR1 is LGHNA and CDR2 is YNFKEQ in the germline V gene. CDR3 length: 14 amino acids. V shed 4 bases, J shed 5 bases, and the junction held 6 bases outside the gene matches. The DNA for the CDR3 is TGTGCCAGCAGCCTGGGACAGGGCGAAGACGAGCAGTACTTC. This codes for CASSLGQGEDEQYF.

The V gene is TRBV7-3, the J gene TRBJ2-2; TRBD1 agrees at 9 bases. The CDR3 has 16 amino acids. With 5 bases clipped from V and 6 bases from J, the junction kept 10 bases outside the gene matches. CDR1 is SGHTA and CDR2 is FQGTGA in the germline V gene. The CDR3 loop reads CASSLPLGDRAGELFF. The CDR3 DNA reads as TGTGCCAGCAGCCTACCTTTGGGGGACAGGGCCGGGGAGCTGTTTTTT.

This chain uses TRBV9 with TRBJ2-6; D gene ambiguous. This CDR3 region has 16 residues. CDR1 is SGDLS and CDR2 is YYNGEE in the germline V gene. The V gene lost 4 bases and the J gene lost 1 base, with 12 bases spanning the gap. The DNA of the CDR3 is TGTGCCAGCAGCCTAACGACGGGTTCTGGGGCCAACGTCCTGACTTTC. This gives the protein CASSLTTGSGANVLTF.

The rearrangement uses TRBV30 and TRBJ2-7; maybe TRBD2 (5 bases). Trimming took 4 bases from V and 3 from J, leaving 16 bases between them. This CDR3 has 14 residues. CDR1 and CDR2 (germline): GTSNPN, SVGIG (reference sequence). The chain's CDR3 is CAWIGGYPSYEQYF. In DNA, the CDR3 is TGTGCCTGGATAGGAGGATACCCAAGCTACGAGCAGTACTTC.

This chain links TRBV7-2 with TRBJ1-6, with 8 nucleotides matching TRBD1. This CDR3 is built from 16 residues. Per germline, CDR1 SGHTA and CDR2 FQGNSA. V dropped 5 bases and J dropped 8; count of bases not matched to a gene: 11. The DNA of the CDR3 is TGTGCCAGCAGCCTCGTATACGGGACAGGCTATTCACCCCTCCACTTT. This translates into CASSLVYGTGYSPLHF.